The TCR beta chain under discussion was sequenced for a study of T cell repertoires in aging, cancer and after chemotherapy. Study information: Over several months to years, re-sampled healthy donor repertoires clearly shared clones. About 8.8 million TCR reads were in the whole dataset.

General study results and limits: In each cancer cohort, median generation probability increased across chemotherapy, suggesting thymic output rebounded. Age-matched healthy donors had significantly more diverse, less clonal blood TCR repertoires than untreated cancer patients.

In its sample, this clonotype was seen a few times. The antigen is unknown. TCR beta rearrangements were amplified from peripheral blood genomic DNA. Multiplex touch-down PCR with TRB-A/B primers amplified rearranged V-D-J TRB sequences. TCRdb itself ran the multiplex PCR reads through MiXCR, one entry per CDR3 protein. The profile shows 8,500 to 13,000 distinct CDR3 sequences, 30% to 40% of them singletons. This TCR was recovered from a human donor in good health. Sequencing was done on a sample of blood.

The CDR3 nucleotides are TGTGCCAGCAGCTTCCCAAACACAGGGGGGGGAAACATTCAGTACTTC. This gives the protein CASSFPNTGGGNIQYF. The J gene is TRBJ2-4, the V gene TRBV7-9; D possibly corresponds to TRBD1 (8 bases). The CDR3 has 16 amino acids. Germline CDR1 SEHNR, CDR2 FQNEAQ (reference sequence). Trimming pared 3 bases from V and 6 bases from J, leaving 18 bases between.